These T cell receptor beta chains were read from a single sample in a study of blood T cell repertoires in COVID-19. Sequenced by immunoSEQ multiplex PCR; TCRdb stores in-frame clones only, minus some. The sample includes around 240,000 clones, approximately 83% of them seen just once. The sequenced material came from peripheral blood. These receptor sequences come from a woman aged 45-59 years with acute or convalescent COVID-19. The CDR3 runs from the conserved cysteine through the conserved F or W. Each record gives: J gene, D gene, clone size, V gene, CDR3 DNA, CDR3 protein. The D gene is left open where the match is weak. Size is omitted from some rows. Given values are once, few, many or a class for expanded clones.

TRBJ1-5,NA,NA,TRBV21-1,TGTGCCAGCAGCAAAGAGGGGGGACAGGGGGCTGCGCCCCAGCATTTT,CASSKEGGQGAAPQHF
TRBJ2-3,TRBD2,few,TRBV7-3,TGTGCCAGCAGCTCCAGCAGCGGGGGGGCCGCAGATACGCAGTATTTT,CASSSSSGGAADTQYF
TRBJ2-3,TRBD2,NA,TRBV27,TGTGCCAGCAGGGGGGTACAACTGACTAGCGGGAGGCAGAGCACAGATACGCAGTATTTT,CASRGVQLTSGRQSTDTQYF
TRBJ1-1,NA,NA,TRBV6-1,TGTGCCAGCAGCATAAGGAGGAACACTGAAGCTTTCTTT,CASSIRRNTEAFF
TRBJ1-4,NA,NA,TRBV10-2,TGCGCCAGCAGTGACGGGGGGCTATCAACTAATGAAAAACTGTTTTTT,CASSDGGLSTNEKLFF
TRBJ1-2,NA,few,TRBV6-1,TGTGCCAGCATGGGGGGTTTGGGCGGCTACACCTTC,CASMGGLGGYTF
TRBJ2-3,NA,NA,TRBV7-9,TGTGCCAGCGGGAGGAGGGGCACAGATACGCAGTATTTT,CASGRRGTDTQYF
TRBJ1-2,TRBD1,once,TRBV5-1,TGCGCCAGCAGCCAACAGGGGAGCTATGGCTACACCTTC,CASSQQGSYGYTF
TRBJ2-5,TRBD1,NA,TRBV28,TGTGCCAGCAGTCTCCCAAGGACAGGGAAAGAGACCCAGTACTTC,CASSLPRTGKETQYF
TRBJ1-1,NA,NA,TRBV12-5,TGTGCTAGTGGCCCCTCGGTTGGGAACACTGAAGCTTTCTTT,CASGPSVGNTEAFF
TRBJ2-1,TRBD1,NA,TRBV2,TGTGCCAGCAGTGTACGACAGGGGGCGCAGGATGAGCAGTTCTTC,CASSVRQGAQDEQFF
TRBJ2-7,NA,once,TRBV2,TGTGCCAGCAGTGAGTCGGTATACGAGCAGTACTTC,CASSESVYEQYF
TRBJ1-2,NA,NA,TRBV6-1,TGTGCCAGCAGTGAATGGCAGGTGTCCTATGGCTACACCTTC,CASSEWQVSYGYTF
TRBJ2-1,TRBD2,NA,TRBV20-1,TGCCTAGCGGGGGTCTACAATGAGCAGTTCTTC,CLAGVYNEQFF
TRBJ1-6,NA,NA,TRBV19,TGTGCCAGTCGAACAGGGTGGAATTCACCCCTCCACTTT,CASRTGWNSPLHF
TRBJ2-7,NA,few,TRBV29-1,TGCAGCGTCCTGTTTACGGACGAGCAGTACTTC,CSVLFTDEQYF
TRBJ1-1,NA,NA,TRBV21-1,TGTGCCAGCAGCAAGGTAGTACAGGGGACCCACACTGAAGCTTTCTTT,CASSKVVQGTHTEAFF
TRBJ2-5,NA,NA,TRBV29-1,TGCAGCGTTGACCATCGAACAGGGTCAGAGACCCAGTACTTC,CSVDHRTGSETQYF
TRBJ2-1,TRBD2,NA,TRBV5-1,TGCGCCAGCACTGGGACTAGCGGATCCTACAATGAGCAGTTCTTC,CASTGTSGSYNEQFF
TRBJ2-4,NA,NA,TRBV2,TGTGCCAGCAGTGACATTGGAGGTGACAAAAACATTCAGTACTTC,CASSDIGGDKNIQYF
TRBJ2-1,NA,NA,TRBV7-2,TGTGCCAGCAGCTCTCAGAGCGCCTCTTACAATGAGCAGTTCTTC,CASSSQSASYNEQFF
TRBJ2-2,NA,NA,TRBV29-1,TGCAGCGTCAGGGTAATGAACACCGGGGAGCTGTTTTTT,CSVRVMNTGELFF
TRBJ1-2,TRBD1,once,TRBV3-1/TRBV3-2,TGTGCCAGCAGCCAAGGAGACAGGGGTTTTGGCTACACCTTC,CASSQGDRGFGYTF
TRBJ2-5,TRBD1,NA,TRBV25-1,TGTGCCAGCAGTGAATTGCCAGGGGGAGAGACCCAGTACTTC,CASSELPGGETQYF
TRBJ2-5,NA,NA,TRBV18,TGTGCCAGCTCACCTCCCCCCGGGGGTGAGACCCAGTACTTC,CASSPPPGGETQYF
TRBJ2-3,TRBD2,few,TRBV29-1,TGCAGCGTTGATAGCGGGTTTTCGGATACGCAGTATTTT,CSVDSGFSDTQYF